The 31 T cell receptor beta chains below come from one sample, sequenced in a study of vaccination effects on CD4 cells after COVID-19. Sequencing in the ViraFEST assay came after antigen-specific CD4+ T cells had been expanded with viral peptide pools, which were used to stimulate PBMC. Following 10 days of culture, CD4+ T cells were isolated. No vaccinee had earlier SARS-CoV-2 infection, and nucleocapsid antibodies were negative. Their target antigens are unknown. The method was immunoSEQ multiplex PCR; TCRdb's version includes in-frame clones alone and lacks a portion of them. The sample consists of some 77,000 clones, approximately 79% of them appearing once. This material consisted of CD4+ T cells from PBMCs cultured with HCoV-OC43 spike peptides, taken before COVID-19 vaccination. The sample's subset: HCoV-OC43 spike overlapping peptide pool stimulation. Source of these receptors: a human donor who received a COVID-19 vaccine.

The chain has TRBV5-6 and TRBJ2-2; possible D gene TRBD2, 7 bases. This CDR3 is built from 14 residues. Per the germline V gene, CDR1 is SGHDT and CDR2 is YYEEEE. Trimming removed 0 bases at V and 8 bases at J, with 11 bases between. CDR3 in DNA: TGTGCCAGCAGCTTGGACGGGGGGCCGGGGGAGCTGTTTTTT. It specifies CASSLDGGPGELFF. Variable domain in full (rest from reference TRBV5-6 and TRBJ2-2): DAGVTQSPTHLIKTRGQQVTLRCSPKSGHDTVSWYQQALGQGPQFIFQYYEEEERQRGNFPDRFSGHQFPNYSSELNVNALLLGDSALYLCASSLDGGPGELFFGEGSRLTVL.

J is TRBJ1-2 and V is TRBV18; no definite D call. The CDR3 is 15 amino acids. The V gene's germline CDR1 is KGHSH and CDR2 LQKENI. The V end lost 2 bases, the J end lost 0 bases, and 10 bases lay between the germline ends. CDR3: CASSPSAVPNYGYTF. The CDR3 coding sequence is TGTGCCAGCTCACCATCGGCGGTCCCTAACTATGGCTACACCTTC.

The chain combines TRBV4-3 with TRBJ1-1; D perhaps matches TRBD1 (6 bases). This CDR3 contains 14 residues. V lost 4 bases and J 2 bases, leaving 11 bases between the germline ends. Germline V CDR1 and CDR2: LGHNA, YSLEER. The CDR3 region is CASSPSRGNTEAFF. CDR3 sequence (DNA): TGCGCCAGCAGCCCGAGCAGGGGAAACACTGAAGCTTTCTTT.

The chain recombines TRBV5-5 with TRBJ2-7, with D unclear. CDR1 is SGHKS, CDR2 YYEKEE, per germline (reference sequence). The CDR3 totals 13 residues. V was shortened by 1 base and J by 3 bases, with 8 bases between the two germline ends. The CDR3 region is CASSLYGDYEQYV. For the CDR3, the DNA is TGTGCCAGCAGCTTGTACGGAGACTACGAGCAGTACGTC.

V is TRBV19 and J is TRBJ2-2; the match to TRBD1 covers 10 bases. V was pared by 6 bases and J by 7 bases, with 8 bases of the junction left unmatched. CDR1 LNHDA and CDR2 SQIVND come from the germline V gene (reference sequence). This CDR3 region has 15 residues. CDR3 in amino acids: CASRSGTGEFGELFF. The CDR3 DNA sequence: TGTGCCAGTAGGTCCGGGACAGGGGAATTCGGGGAGCTGTTTTTT.

The rearrangement joins TRBV5-4 to TRBJ2-1, with 11 bases identical to TRBD2. Germline assignment: CDR1 SGHNT and CDR2 YYREEE (reference sequence). CDR3 length: 14 residues. The V and J ends lost 4 bases and 5 bases, in that order; junction bases with no gene match: 2. The CDR3 loop is CASSPGLADNEQFF. CDR3 DNA: TGTGCCAGCAGCCCGGGACTAGCGGACAATGAGCAGTTCTTC.

The table lists this clone with a count of one. V and J are TRBV6-5 and TRBJ1-1; D is undetermined. CDR3 size: 14 residues. Germline V CDR1 and CDR2: MNHEY, SVGAGI. V lost 6 bases and J 1 base, leaving 12 bases between the germline ends. In nucleotides, the CDR3 is TGTGCCAGCAGGGGTATGACGGGGAACACTGAAGCTTTCTTT. Translating it yields CASRGMTGNTEAFF.

In its sample, this clone was seen a few times. The chain couples TRBV2 to TRBJ1-3; D ambiguous. CDR1 and CDR2 (germline): SNHLY, FYNNEI. The CDR3 has 15 residues. V gave up 4 bases and J gave up 0 bases, with 10 bases separating them. The CDR3 DNA sequence: TGTGCCAGCAGTGTAGAGGGTAACTCTGGAAACACCATATATTTT. This translates into CASSVEGNSGNTIYF.

This clone came up once. This chain connects TRBV14 to TRBJ2-5; TRBD1 is a possible D gene (6 bases). The CDR3 runs 19 residues. The germline V and J ends were trimmed by 0 bases and 5 bases, with 25 bases remaining between them. CDR1 and CDR2 (germline): SGHDN, FVKESK. The CDR3 DNA reads as TGTGCCAGCAGCCAAGAATTTCAGGGGCGAAAGGGCAGTCGGGAGACCCAGTACTTC. This sequence encodes CASSQEFQGRKGSRETQYF.

This clone has a single count. CDR3 bases: TGTGCCAGCAGCTGGGGTGGGGCCAGCAGCTCCTACAATGAGCAGTTCTTC. Its translation: CASSWGGASSSYNEQFF. V and J are TRBV5-4 and TRBJ2-1; a possible D gene is TRBD1 (5 bases). Trimming pared 3 bases from V and 0 bases from J, leaving 16 bases between. The CDR3 covers 17 residues. Germline assignment: CDR1 SGHNT and CDR2 YYREEE (reference sequence).

The chain uses TRBV30 and TRBJ1-4, with 7 bases lining up with TRBD1. The germline gives CDR1 GTSNPN, CDR2 SVGIG (reference sequence). The ends lost 2 bases at V and 0 bases at J; junction bases unmatched: 6. This CDR3 spans 16 amino acids. The DNA for the CDR3 is TGTGCCTGGAGTCGGGACAGAAGCCCAACTAATGAAAAACTGTTTTTT. Translated, it gives CAWSRDRSPTNEKLFF.

This chain links TRBV29-1 with TRBJ2-2; D possibly corresponds to TRBD2 (7 bases). V was shortened by 7 bases and J by 4 bases, with 16 bases between the two germline ends. CDR1 SQVTM and CDR2 ANQGSEA come from the germline V gene. CDR3 length: 14 amino acids. The CDR3 here is CSANGGRGTGELFF. In nucleotides, the CDR3 is TGCAGCGCGAACGGGGGGCGAGGCACCGGGGAGCTGTTTTTT.

The genes are TRBV21-1 and TRBJ1-4; the table's D gene call, TRBD1, was not cross checked with the DNA. TRBV21-1 is given as a pseudogene. The CDR3 loop spans 19 amino acids. CDR3 bases: TGTGCCAGCAGCAGACCCCTCCCGGGACAGGGGGCTTATAATGAAAAACTGTTTTTT. This codes for CASSRPLPGQGAYNEKLFF.

This chain links TRBV19 with TRBJ2-5; 14 bases are shared with TRBD2. The V segment lost 4 bases and the J segment 1 base; nucleotides outside the gene matches: 2. This CDR3 has 16 residues. The germline gives CDR1 LNHDA, CDR2 SQIVND (reference sequence). The CDR3 region has the DNA TGTGCCAGTAGTACCGGGACTAGCGGGGGCCAAGAGACCCAGTACTTC. It specifies CASSTGTSGGQETQYF.

This sequence joins TRBV6-5 and TRBJ1-5; TRBD1 matches 7 bases. The CDR3 contains 13 residues. V was pared by 6 bases and J by 7 bases, with 6 bases of the junction left unmatched. Germline CDR1 MNHEY, CDR2 SVGAGI. Here the CDR3 DNA reads TGTGCCAGCAGCAGGGGGGGTAACCAGCCCCAGCATTTT. Encoded protein: CASSRGGNQPQHF.

Here the CDR3 reads CASSLQGADTEAFF. The CDR3 DNA is TGTGCCAGCTCGCTGCAGGGGGCGGACACTGAAGCTTTCTTT. This rearrangement joins TRBV18 to TRBJ1-1, with TRBD1 identical over 8 bases. The CDR3 consists of 14 residues. V shed 6 bases and J 3 bases; nucleotides not matched to a gene: 6. Per the germline V gene, CDR1 is KGHSH and CDR2 is LQKENI. The full variable domain, with the rest looked up from reference TRBV18 and TRBJ1-1, is NAGVMQNPRHLVRRRGQEARLRCSPMKGHSHVYWYRQLPEEGLKFMVYLQKENIIDESGMPKERFSAEFPKEGPSILRIQQVVRGDSAAYFCASSLQGADTEAFFGQGTRLTVV.

A single count supports this clone. The chain employs TRBV11-2 and TRBJ2-7; 9 bases are shared with TRBD1. This CDR3 has 16 amino acids. V gave up 0 bases and J gave up 6 bases; unmatched junction bases: 9. Germline-derived CDR1 and CDR2 are SGHAT and FQNNGV. The CDR3 region is CASSLEILTGGREQYV. The CDR3 nucleotides are TGTGCCAGCAGCTTAGAAATCCTAACAGGGGGCCGCGAGCAGTACGTC.

The rearrangement uses TRBV5-8 and TRBJ2-3; D perhaps matches TRBD1 (6 bases). Trimming removed 4 bases from V and 0 bases from J, with 12 bases in between. This CDR3 contains 15 residues. The V gene's germline CDR1 is SGHTS and CDR2 YDEGEE. The CDR3 protein is CASSARGFSTDTQYF. The CDR3 nucleotides are TGTGCCAGCAGCGCCAGGGGCTTCAGCACAGATACGCAGTATTTT.

V gene TRBV11-2 combines with J gene TRBJ1-1; D is perhaps TRBD1 (6 bases). Germline-derived CDR1 and CDR2 are SGHAT and FQNNGV. V was pared by 3 bases and J by 3 bases, with 11 bases between. The CDR3 contains 14 residues. The CDR3 is CASSFRGGDTEAFF. CDR3 DNA: TGTGCCAGCAGCTTCCGAGGGGGGGACACTGAAGCTTTCTTT.

The chain employs TRBV7-3 and TRBJ2-1; possibly TRBD1 or TRBD2 for D (5 bases each). The CDR3 totals 13 residues. Germline CDR1 is SGHTA and CDR2 is FQGTGA. The ends were cut back, 5 bases at V and 7 bases at J, with 12 bases in the middle. CDR3 coding DNA: TGTGCCAGCAGCGCCGGGGCTGGTAATGAGCAGTTCTTC. It is translated as CASSAGAGNEQFF.

The rearrangement uses TRBV12-3 or TRBV12-4 and TRBJ1-6; no reliable D call. V lost 5 bases, J lost 11 bases, and 10 bases lay in between. The CDR3 extends over 12 amino acids. CDR3 sequence (DNA): TGTGCCAGCAGTCCCACGGTCCCACCCCTCCACTTT. It translates to CASSPTVPPLHF.

The rearrangement uses TRBV2 and TRBJ2-1; unclear D gene. Trimming stripped 4 bases from V and 8 bases from J, with 9 bases between. Germline V CDR1 and CDR2: SNHLY, FYNNEI. The CDR3 has 12 amino acids. The CDR3 reads CASSVAVHEQFF. The CDR3 DNA sequence: TGTGCCAGCAGTGTTGCGGTACATGAGCAGTTCTTC.

V gene TRBV6-5 combines with J gene TRBJ1-2; 9 bases line up with TRBD1. J was trimmed by 8 bases and V by 6 bases; bases with no gene match: 7. The germline V gene has CDR1 MNHEY and CDR2 SVGAGI. This CDR3 region has 13 residues. The CDR3: CASRPNRGQGYTF. In DNA, the CDR3 is TGTGCCAGCAGACCAAACAGGGGGCAGGGCTACACCTTC.

This clone has more than one count but fewer than ten. V gene TRBV18 combines with J gene TRBJ2-7, with D possibly TRBD2 on 5 matching bases. The CDR3 is made up of 13 amino acids. Trimming shortened V by 5 bases and J by 7 bases, and 15 bases separated the two germline ends. Germline CDR1 KGHSH, CDR2 LQKENI. The CDR3 loop is CASSELMTGEQYV. CDR3 DNA sequence: TGTGCCAGCTCAGAACTCATGACGGGGGAGCAGTACGTC.

The chain combines TRBV19 with TRBJ2-6, with D perhaps TRBD1 (6 bases). The germline V gene has CDR1 LNHDA and CDR2 SQIVND (reference sequence). Trimming stripped 5 bases from V and 2 bases from J, with 16 bases between. The CDR3 is made up of 17 amino acids. CDR3 protein: CASSQQTGNPGANVLTF. The CDR3 DNA reads TGTGCCAGTAGTCAACAAACAGGGAACCCTGGGGCCAACGTCCTGACTTTC.

The chain has TRBV6-5 and TRBJ2-6, with D possibly called TRBD1 or TRBD2 (5 bases each). The CDR3 runs 15 residues. The germline gives CDR1 MNHEY, CDR2 SVGAGI. Trimming shortened V by 4 bases and J by 0 bases, and 7 bases separated the two germline ends. The CDR3 spells CASSWGSSGANVLTF. DNA for the CDR3: TGTGCCAGCAGTTGGGGGAGCTCTGGGGCCAACGTCCTGACTTTC.

This clone was picked up a small number of times. The chain is built from TRBV7-2 and TRBJ2-2, with TRBD2 matching 8 bases. V was clipped by 3 bases and J by 4 bases; unmatched bases: 10. The CDR3 has 17 amino acids. Germline CDR1 SGHTA, CDR2 FQGNSA. The CDR3 protein is CASSFSTLAGSTGELFF. In nucleotides, the CDR3 is TGTGCCAGCAGCTTCTCTACGTTAGCGGGGAGCACCGGGGAGCTGTTTTTT.

The chain uses TRBV18 and TRBJ2-7, with TRBD1 as a possible D gene (6 bases). The ends were cut back, 4 bases at V and 1 base at J, with 11 bases in the middle. The CDR3 extends over 14 amino acids. Germline-derived CDR1 and CDR2 are KGHSH and LQKENI. In DNA, the CDR3 is TGTGCCAGCTCACTTGAACAGGGTTCCTACGAGCAGTACGTC. Its translation: CASSLEQGSYEQYV.

This clone was picked up one time. The rearrangement joins TRBV30 to TRBJ2-5, with D uncertain. V lost 4 bases to trimming and J lost 1 base, with 10 bases between them. The germline V gene has CDR1 GTSNPN and CDR2 SVGIG (reference sequence). The CDR3 is 13 residues long. This CDR3 is CAWNLARQETQYF. CDR3 sequence (DNA): TGTGCCTGGAACCTTGCCCGCCAAGAGACCCAGTACTTC.

The chain joins TRBV7-3 to TRBJ2-3; 7 bases are shared with TRBD2. CDR3 length: 15 residues. With 5 bases clipped from V and 2 bases from J, the junction kept 7 bases outside the gene matches. CDR1 is SGHTA, CDR2 FQGTGA, per germline. The CDR3 here is CASSGGGPATDTQYF. Written as DNA, the CDR3 is TGTGCCAGCAGCGGGGGGGGTCCGGCCACAGATACGCAGTATTTT.

The chain carries TRBV7-3 and TRBJ1-1; tentative D call: TRBD1 (6 bases). This CDR3 comprises 14 residues. V was clipped by 1 base and J by 2 bases, with 8 bases between them. Germline values: CDR1 SGHTA, CDR2 FQGTGA. CDR3 region: CASSLNRDNTEAFF. In nucleotides, the CDR3 is TGTGCCAGCAGCTTAAACAGGGATAACACTGAAGCTTTCTTT.